This T cell receptor (beta chain) was sequenced during a study of OX40 agonist ivuxolimab in advanced cancers. Whole-study findings and limits: No determination was made of the antigen specificity of the expanded peripheral T cells.

The germline gives CDR1 MNHNY, CDR2 SVGAGI (reference sequence). The CDR3 is made up of 15 amino acids. Unmatched junction bases numbered 6, after V lost 4 bases and J lost 0 bases. Note on this clone: Antigen unknown.

The method was immunoSEQ multiplex PCR; TCRdb's version includes in-frame clones alone and lacks a portion of them. The sample consists of some 54,000 clones, 70% to 90% of them appearing once. The specimen comprised CD4+ or CD8+ T cells sorted from blood, sampled in a trial of the OX40 agonist ivuxolimab. The chain uses TRBV6-6 and TRBJ2-7; 7 bases match TRBD2. The clonotype was recovered from an adult with an advanced solid tumor such as melanoma, head and neck, liver or kidney cancer. CDR3 loop: CASSWGGSGSYEQYF. The CDR3 DNA follows: TGTGCCAGCAGTTGGGGGGGTTCGGGCTCCTACGAGCAGTACTTC.